The 8 T cell receptor beta chains reported below all come from one sample, sequenced in a study of beta chain features in type 1 diabetes. Antigens of these TCRs are unknown. Study-wide findings and caveats: Type 1 diabetes patients showed a moderate but significant shortening of TCRB CDR3s in all four CD4+ subsets.

The isolated RNA, all of it, was reverse transcribed, so expressed TCRB transcripts were what got sequenced. The data were produced by immunoSEQ multiplex PCR, yet TCRdb's version contains in-frame clones alone and is incomplete. The sample consists of about 120,000 clones, approximately 16% of them appearing once. The sequenced sample was central memory CD4+ T cells from blood. The source of these receptors is a man between 25 and 39 years old with type 1 diabetes.

The chain links TRBV7-9 to TRBJ2-5; the match to TRBD2 covers 9 bases. The CDR3 loop spans 16 amino acids. Germline V CDR1 and CDR2: SEHNR, FQNEAQ (reference sequence). Losses at the gene ends were 4 bases for V and 3 bases for J; bases not matched to a gene: 9. The CDR3 spells CASSSLSGGKKETQYF. For the CDR3, the DNA is TGTGCCAGCAGCTCCCTTAGCGGGGGCAAAAAAGAGACCCAGTACTTC.

A few counts support this clone. The rearrangement uses TRBV11-1 and TRBJ2-5; D ambiguous. CDR1 and CDR2 from the germline V gene are SGHAT and FQDESV (reference sequence). V shed 3 bases and J shed 5 bases, with 7 bases lying between them. The CDR3 contains 12 residues. DNA for the CDR3: TGTGCCAGCAGCTTTTTAGGCGAGACCCAGTACTTC. This translates into CASSFLGETQYF.

This clone was recorded a few times. This chain uses TRBV29-1 with TRBJ2-3, with 7 bases fitting TRBD2. J gave up 4 bases and V 7 bases, and 14 bases lay outside the gene matches. The CDR3 contains 15 residues. Germline loops: CDR1 SQVTM, CDR2 ANQGSEA. The CDR3 nucleotides read TGCAGCGCCGACTGGGCGCGGGGGAGGGCAGATACGCAGTATTTT. It specifies CSADWARGRADTQYF.

This chain uses TRBV7-2 with TRBJ2-2, with D possibly matching TRBD1 (5 bases). CDR3 length equals 14 residues. Germline V gene data show CDR1 as SGHTA and CDR2 as FQGNSA. Between the trimmed V and J ends, which lost 6 bases and 7 bases, there was a span of 15 bases. This CDR3 is CASRPQGQGGELFF. The CDR3 nucleotides read TGTGCCAGCAGACCCCAGGGCCAGGGCGGGGAGCTGTTTTTT.

The chain's CDR3 is CASSLSENTEAFF. The CDR3 region has the DNA TGTGCCAGCAGCTTGTCGGAGAACACTGAAGCTTTCTTT. The chain links TRBV7-3 to TRBJ1-1; D not certain. V was trimmed by 3 bases and J by 1 base, leaving 6 bases between them. The CDR3 runs to 13 residues. Germline CDR1 is SGHTA and CDR2 is FQGTGA.

This clone came up a few times. The chain uses TRBV28 and TRBJ2-5; D ambiguous. The J call may be faulty, since TRBJ2-7 better matches the DNA end. Germline CDR1 and CDR2: MDHEN and SYDVKM. The CDR3 is 16 residues long. The CDR3 nucleotides read TGTGCCAGCAGTTTCCCGGACCGCAAACCCTCCTACGAGCAGTACTTC. Protein: CASSFPDRKPSYEQYF.

The gene calls are TRBV28 and TRBJ1-1; a possible D gene is TRBD1 (5 bases). The CDR3 is made up of 15 amino acids. Germline V gene lookup returns CDR1 MDHEN and CDR2 SYDVKM. Trimming removed 5 bases from V and 6 bases from J, with 19 bases in between. The CDR3 here is CASSNPGRQLAEAFF. The CDR3 nucleotides read TGTGCCAGCAGTAACCCGGGACGGCAGTTGGCTGAAGCTTTCTTT.

The chain combines TRBV6-6 with TRBJ1-1, with unresolved D. The length of the CDR3 is 14 residues. The germline V gene encodes CDR1 MNHNY and CDR2 SVGAGI (reference sequence). With 8 bases removed from V and 1 base from J, the gap between germline ends came to 14 bases. The CDR3 coding sequence is TGTGCCAGCGTTTCGGGTCCGACGAACACTGAAGCTTTCTTT. Amino acids: CASVSGPTNTEAFF.